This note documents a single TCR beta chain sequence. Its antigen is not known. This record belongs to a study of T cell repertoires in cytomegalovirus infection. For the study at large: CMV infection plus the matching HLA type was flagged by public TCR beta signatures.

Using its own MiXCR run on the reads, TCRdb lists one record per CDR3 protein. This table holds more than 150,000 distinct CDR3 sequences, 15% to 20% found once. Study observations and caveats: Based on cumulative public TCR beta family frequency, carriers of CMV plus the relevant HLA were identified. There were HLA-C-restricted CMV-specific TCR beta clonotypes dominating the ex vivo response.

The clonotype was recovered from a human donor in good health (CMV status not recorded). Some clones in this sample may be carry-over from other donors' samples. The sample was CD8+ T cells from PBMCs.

The CDR3 nucleotides are TGTGCCAGCAGTCCGGACAGACCAAATAGCAATCAGCCCCAGCATTTT. Its protein is CASSPDRPNSNQPQHF. J is TRBJ1-5 and V is TRBV27; a weak D match, TRBD1 (6 bases). The CDR3 consists of 16 residues. V lost 5 bases to trimming and J lost 0 bases, with 14 bases between them. Germline V gene sequence: CDR1 MNHEY, CDR2 SMNVEV (reference sequence).